These 11 T cell receptor beta chains share one sample of origin, sequenced in a study of blood T cell repertoires in COVID-19. The repertoire was sequenced with immunoSEQ multiplex PCR; TCRdb's copy has only in-frame clones and lacks some. The sample lists about 250,000 clones, around 88% occurring once. Sample: peripheral blood. The receptors come from a man aged 30 to 39 with acute or convalescent COVID-19.

The chain couples TRBV28 to TRBJ1-1; 8 bases are a match to TRBD1. Germline trimming cut 6 bases from V and 4 bases from J; bases unmatched to any gene: 10. There are 15 residues in the CDR3. Germline V lookup: CDR1 MDHEN, CDR2 SYDVKM. The CDR3 nucleotides read TGTGCCAGCAGGACAGGGGATGCGTCGGCCACTGAAGCTTTCTTT. Protein sequence: CASRTGDASATEAFF.

CDR3 residues: CASSQERGVGYGYTF. The CDR3 DNA reads TGTGCCAGCAGCCAAGAGCGGGGCGTCGGCTATGGCTACACCTTC. This chain uses TRBV14 with TRBJ1-2; D may be TRBD1 (5 bases). CDR1 and CDR2 (germline): SGHDN, FVKESK. V lost 0 bases and J lost 4, with 12 bases in between. CDR3 length: 15 amino acids.

This clone has a handful of counts. The chain carries TRBV6-5 and TRBJ1-6; 7 bases line up with TRBD1. The CDR3 totals 16 residues. CDR1 is MNHEY and CDR2 is SVGAGI in the germline V gene. Trimming cost V 4 bases and J 6 bases; bases outside gene matches: 9. The CDR3 DNA sequence: TGTGCCAGCAGTTGGTTCTCGACAGGGTCTAATTCACCCCTCCACTTT. It is translated as CASSWFSTGSNSPLHF.

The genes are TRBV18 and TRBJ2-2; D not certain. Germline CDR1 is KGHSH and CDR2 is LQKENI. V was clipped by 2 bases and J by 3 bases, with 10 bases between them. This CDR3 has 15 residues. The DNA for the CDR3 is TGTGCCAGCTCACCATCGGCAGGATACACCGGGGAGCTGTTTTTT. It yields the protein CASSPSAGYTGELFF.

The chain employs TRBV3-1 (or the pseudogene TRBV3-2) and TRBJ1-1; a weak D match, TRBD1 (6 bases). The V and J ends lost 4 bases and 4 bases respectively, with 19 bases between them. The CDR3 is 16 amino acids. Germline values: CDR1 LGHDT, CDR2 YNNKEL (reference sequence). The CDR3 nucleotides read TGTGCCAGCAGCCTCTATCGGGGGGGCTCGGGCACTGAAGCTTTCTTT. Translation gives CASSLYRGGSGTEAFF.

This chain joins TRBV4-1 and TRBJ2-3, with 9 positions matching TRBD1. Looked up from germline, CDR1 is MGHRA and CDR2 is YSYEKL. V gave up 1 base and J gave up 3 bases; unmatched junction bases: 14. This CDR3 is 19 amino acids long. CDR3 DNA: TGCGCCAGCAGCCAAGGGTGGGGACAGGGATCGAGGGTAACAGATACGCAGTATTTT. Translation gives CASSQGWGQGSRVTDTQYF.

This clone has just a few counts. J is TRBJ2-7 and V is TRBV7-9, with no clear D. V was trimmed by 11 bases and J by 0 bases, leaving 11 bases between them. Germline values: CDR1 SEHNR, CDR2 FQNEAQ (reference sequence). This CDR3 has 12 amino acids. The CDR3 here is CAAQRDSYEQYF. CDR3 nucleotide sequence: TGTGCCGCTCAGCGAGACTCCTACGAGCAGTACTTC.

This rearrangement joins TRBV27 to TRBJ1-6, with a weak D call TRBD1 (6 bases). V lost 7 bases and J 7 bases, leaving 14 bases between the germline ends. The germline V gene encodes CDR1 MNHEY and CDR2 SMNVEV (reference sequence). There are 14 residues in the CDR3. The CDR3 bases are TGTGCCAGCACAACACAGGGATCCAATTCACCCCTCCACTTT. Its translation is CASTTQGSNSPLHF.

The chain has TRBV5-4 and TRBJ2-5, with TRBD2 identical over 11 bases. CDR1 is SGHNT and CDR2 is YYREEE in the germline V gene (reference sequence). The junction had 18 bases not matched to a gene; V was cut back by 4 bases and J by 4 bases. The CDR3 consists of 19 residues. The CDR3 is CASSPGGVAGGRGGETQYF. Written as DNA, the CDR3 is TGTGCCAGCAGCCCCGGAGGGGTAGCGGGGGGGCGGGGCGGAGAGACCCAGTACTTC.

The chain is built from TRBV19 and TRBJ2-2; TRBD2 aligns across 8 bases. From germline, CDR1 is LNHDA and CDR2 SQIVND (reference sequence). The CDR3 loop spans 18 amino acids. After removal of 4 bases from V and 0 bases from J, the junction contained 10 bases not matched to a gene. CDR3 sequence: CASSNPGRGASNTGELFF. Here the CDR3 DNA reads TGTGCCAGTAGTAACCCCGGGAGGGGGGCCTCGAACACCGGGGAGCTGTTTTTT.

This chain links TRBV19 with TRBJ1-6; D remains ambiguous. Trimming shortened V by 3 bases and J by 0 bases, and 12 bases separated the two germline ends. This CDR3 region has 17 residues. Germline values: CDR1 LNHDA, CDR2 SQIVND (reference sequence). This chain's CDR3 is CASSMGVASSYNSPLHF. CDR3 coding DNA: TGTGCCAGTAGTATGGGAGTAGCGAGCTCCTATAATTCACCCCTCCACTTT.